These 23 T cell receptor beta chains were all obtained from the same sample, sequenced in a study of blood T cell repertoires in COVID-19. Using immunoSEQ multiplex PCR, the repertoire was profiled, and TCRdb retains in-frame clones only, with some absent. The data hold more than 200,000 clones, with over 75% observed a single time. Sequences were obtained from PBMCs or T cells enriched from blood (not recorded which). The receptor source for this set is a woman in her thirties who had been exposed to COVID-19.

The chain carries TRBV29-1 and TRBJ1-6, with D possibly being TRBD1 (6 bases). This CDR3 spans 13 amino acids. Germline lookup yields CDR1 SQVTM and CDR2 ANQGSEA. The V end lost 5 bases, the J end lost 6 bases, and 11 bases lay between the germline ends. The CDR3 region is CSVTTGFNSPLHF. The CDR3 DNA sequence: TGCAGCGTTACCACAGGGTTTAATTCACCCCTCCACTTT. The full variable domain, with the rest looked up from reference TRBV29-1 and TRBJ1-6, is SAVISQKPSRDICQRGTSLTIQCQVDSQVTMMFWYRQQPGQSLTLIATANQGSEATYESGFVIDKFPISRPNLTFSTLTVSNMSPEDSSIYLCSVTTGFNSPLHFGNGTRLTVT.

The chain recombines TRBV19 with TRBJ2-7; the D gene is possibly TRBD2 (5 bases). Germline V gives CDR1 LNHDA, CDR2 SQIVND (reference sequence). This CDR3 is 16 amino acids long. The germline V and J ends were trimmed by 1 base and 1 base, with 14 bases remaining between them. This chain's CDR3 is CASSIGGLSSSYEQYF. The CDR3 region has the DNA TGTGCCAGTAGTATAGGAGGGCTTTCGTCGTCCTACGAGCAGTACTTC.

This sequence joins TRBV3-1 (or the pseudogene TRBV3-2) and TRBJ2-7, with TRBD2 identical over 8 bases. Germline CDR1 reads LGHDT; CDR2 reads YNNKEL (reference sequence). Trimming removed 4 bases from V and 6 bases from J; junction bases left unmatched: 11. The CDR3 is 15 amino acids. The CDR3 region is CASSPPGGSGAEQYF. CDR3 DNA: TGTGCCAGCAGCCCCCCCGGAGGTAGCGGGGCCGAGCAGTACTTC.

The chain has TRBV11-2 and TRBJ1-1; D possibly corresponds to TRBD1 (6 bases). CDR1 and CDR2 from the germline V gene are SGHAT and FQNNGV. The CDR3 loop spans 11 amino acids. Trimming took 6 bases from V and 6 from J, leaving 8 bases between them. The DNA for the CDR3 is TGTGCCAGCAGTGGGACACCTGAAGCTTTCTTT. Amino acid sequence: CASSGTPEAFF. Supplemented by reference TRBV11-2 and TRBJ1-1, the full variable domain reads EAGVAQSPRYKIIEKRQSVAFWCNPISGHATLYWYQQILGQGPKLLIQFQNNGVVDDSQLPKDRFSAERLKGVDSTLKIQPAKLEDSAVYLCASSGTPEAFFGQGTRLTVV.

To note about this clone: This sample also contains other DNA sequences that code for the same CDR3. The rearrangement links TRBV24-1 to TRBJ1-2, with TRBD1 matching 8 bases. Looked up from germline, CDR1 is KGHDR and CDR2 is SFDVKD. The CDR3 covers 13 residues. V trimming: 4 bases; J trimming: 6 bases; junction bases outside the gene matches: 3. This chain's CDR3 is CATSDRTGNGYTF. The DNA of the CDR3 is TGTGCCACCAGTGACCGGACAGGGAATGGCTACACCTTC.

The chain has TRBV4-1 and TRBJ2-4; D uncertain. Looked up from germline, CDR1 is MGHRA and CDR2 is YSYEKL. The CDR3 is 14 residues long. V shed 4 bases and J shed 1 base, with 8 bases lying between them. Written as DNA, the CDR3 is TGCGCCAGCAGCCTCGCAGTGGCCAAAAACATTCAGTACTTC. It is translated as CASSLAVAKNIQYF.

The rearrangement links TRBV4-1 to TRBJ2-7; the match to TRBD1 covers 7 bases. Germline trimming cut 1 base from V and 3 bases from J; bases unmatched to any gene: 12. There are 17 residues in the CDR3. CDR1 is MGHRA, CDR2 YSYEKL, per germline. The CDR3 DNA sequence: TGCGCCAGCAGCCAAGGGGCCCCTTTCAGGGGGTTCTACGAGCAGTACTTC. This translates into CASSQGAPFRGFYEQYF.

This clone was seen a few times. The chain carries TRBV28 and TRBJ1-2, with a tentative D call TRBD1 (6 bases). CDR3 length: 12 amino acids. CDR1 and CDR2 (germline): MDHEN, SYDVKM. V lost 6 bases and J 7 bases, leaving 12 bases between the germline ends. The CDR3 nucleotides are TGTGCCAGCAGCCCAGGGGTGCGTGGCTACACCTTC. The encoded protein is CASSPGVRGYTF.

The chain recombines TRBV19 with TRBJ1-5, with 8 bases matching TRBD1. The V segment lost 1 base and the J segment 6 bases; nucleotides outside the gene matches: 8. Germline CDR1 reads LNHDA; CDR2 reads SQIVND (reference sequence). CDR3 length equals 16 residues. CDR3 sequence (DNA): TGTGCCAGTAGTATAGTCCGGACAGGGACGGGTCAGCCCCAGCATTTT. It codes for CASSIVRTGTGQPQHF.

The chain links TRBV5-6 to TRBJ2-3; 10 bases map to TRBD1. V lost 3 bases to trimming and J lost 4 bases; unmatched junction nucleotides: 5. This CDR3 contains 15 residues. The V gene's germline CDR1 is SGHDT and CDR2 YYEEEE. CDR3 amino acids: CASSYGTGEADTQYF. In DNA, the CDR3 is TGTGCCAGCAGCTATGGGACAGGGGAGGCAGATACGCAGTATTTT.

The V call is TRBV6-5, the J call TRBJ2-1, with D possibly being TRBD2 (5 bases). V was pared by 2 bases and J by 4 bases, with 9 bases between. From germline, CDR1 is MNHEY and CDR2 SVGAGI. This CDR3 is built from 14 residues. The CDR3 spells CASSYSGTYNEQFF. The CDR3 DNA follows: TGTGCCAGCAGTTACAGCGGAACGTACAATGAGCAGTTCTTC.

V gene TRBV3-1 (or the pseudogene TRBV3-2) combines with J gene TRBJ1-5, with unresolved D. Germline CDR1 is LGHDT and CDR2 is YNNKEL (reference sequence). The CDR3 totals 17 residues. With 3 bases removed from V and 0 bases from J, the gap between germline ends came to 15 bases. The CDR3 region is CASSHTTGGNSNQPQHF. The CDR3 nucleotides read TGTGCCAGCAGCCATACTACCGGAGGGAATAGCAATCAGCCCCAGCATTTT.

The chain combines TRBV27 with TRBJ2-1; 8 nucleotides match TRBD2. CDR1 is MNHEY, CDR2 SMNVEV, per germline (reference sequence). The CDR3 extends over 15 amino acids. V gave up 3 bases and J gave up 7 bases; unmatched junction bases: 8. The CDR3 protein is CASSFFGTSRNEQFF. DNA for the CDR3: TGTGCCAGCAGTTTCTTCGGGACTAGTCGGAATGAGCAGTTCTTC.

The chain couples TRBV19 to TRBJ2-2, with TRBD2 matching over 13 bases. The length of the CDR3 is 18 residues. In germline, CDR1 is LNHDA, CDR2 SQIVND (reference sequence). The trim removed 4 bases at V and 5 bases at J, leaving 10 bases unmatched. CDR3 sequence: CASSTGGLAGFRTGELFF. CDR3 nucleotide sequence: TGTGCCAGTAGTACTGGGGGACTAGCGGGATTTAGAACCGGGGAGCTGTTTTTT. Supplemented by reference TRBV19 and TRBJ2-2, the full variable domain reads DGGITQSPKYLFRKEGQNVTLSCEQNLNHDAMYWYRQDPGQGLRLIYYSQIVNDFQKGDIAEGYSVSREKKESFPLTVTSAQKNPTAFYLCASSTGGLAGFRTGELFFGEGSRLTVL.

This chain links TRBV3-1 (or the pseudogene TRBV3-2) with TRBJ1-2; no clear D. The germline gives CDR1 LGHDT, CDR2 YNNKEL (reference sequence). V dropped 0 bases and J dropped 8 bases, with 7 bases sitting between them. The CDR3 has 12 amino acids. CDR3 bases: TGTGCCAGCAGCCAAGATTGGCGGGGCTACACCTTC. Its translation is CASSQDWRGYTF.

V usage is TRBV7-9 and J usage is TRBJ2-7, with 11 nucleotides matching TRBD2. This CDR3 has 18 amino acids. The V and J ends lost 5 bases and 0 bases, in that order; junction bases with no gene match: 12. Germline V gives CDR1 SEHNR, CDR2 FQNEAQ (reference sequence). The CDR3 DNA reads as TGTGCCAGCAGCCAGAGGGGTATTAGCGGGAGGGCCTCCTACGAGCAGTACTTC. Translation gives CASSQRGISGRASYEQYF. The variable domain in full, with the rest retrieved from reference TRBV7-9 and TRBJ2-7, is DTGVSQNPRHKITKRGQNVTFRCDPISEHNRLYWYRQTLGQGPEFLTYFQNEAQLEKSRLLSDRFSAERPKGSFSTLEIQRTEQGDSAMYLCASSQRGISGRASYEQYFGPGTRLTVT.

The chain recombines TRBV3-1 (or the pseudogene TRBV3-2) with TRBJ1-6; 8 nucleotides align to TRBD1. This CDR3 region has 16 residues. From germline, CDR1 is LGHDT and CDR2 YNNKEL (reference sequence). V gave up 0 bases and J gave up 8 bases; unmatched junction bases: 6. The CDR3 protein is CASSQDRTGRYSPLHF. CDR3 sequence (DNA): TGTGCCAGCAGCCAAGATAGGACAGGGAGATATTCACCCCTCCACTTT.

This clone appeared a few times. The gene calls are TRBV11-1 and TRBJ2-7; 7 bases fit TRBD1. From germline, CDR1 is SGHAT and CDR2 FQDESV (reference sequence). Trimming took 5 bases from V and 3 from J; bases not matched to a gene: 4. This CDR3 is 13 amino acids long. The CDR3 bases are TGTGCCAGCAGCCACCGACAGGGCTACGAGCAGTACTTC. This sequence encodes CASSHRQGYEQYF.

This clone was recorded a few times. V and J are TRBV7-2 and TRBJ1-2; possible D gene TRBD1, 6 bases. Germline-derived CDR1 and CDR2 are SGHTA and FQGNSA. V gave up 5 bases and J gave up 1 base, with 17 bases separating them. There are 16 residues in the CDR3. The DNA of the CDR3 is TGTGCCAGCAGCCCCTCAGGGGTCGGGGTTAACTATGGCTACACCTTC. Protein product: CASSPSGVGVNYGYTF.

This clone appeared a single time. The chain carries TRBV28 and TRBJ2-5; 9 positions match TRBD2. Trimming at V came to 8 bases and at J to 4 bases, leaving 14 bases not matched to a gene. This CDR3 comprises 16 residues. Germline CDR1 MDHEN, CDR2 SYDVKM. CDR3 coding DNA: TGTGCCAGCCGTTCTACGTGGGCGGGAGGGTCAGAGACCCAGTACTTC. It codes for CASRSTWAGGSETQYF.

This rearrangement joins TRBV9 to TRBJ2-2; D is possibly TRBD2 (5 bases). Germline-derived CDR1 and CDR2 are SGDLS and YYNGEE. CDR3 length: 14 residues. The germline V and J ends were trimmed by 7 bases and 0 bases, with 10 bases remaining between them. Here the CDR3 DNA reads TGTGCCAGCGGAGGAATTACGAACACCGGGGAGCTGTTTTTT. This gives the protein CASGGITNTGELFF. Together with reference TRBV9 and TRBJ2-2, the CDR3 gives the full variable domain: DSGVTQTPKHLITATGQRVTLRCSPRSGDLSVYWYQQSLDQGLQFLIQYYNGEERAKGNILERFSAQQFPDLHSELNLSSLELGDSALYFCASGGITNTGELFFGEGSRLTVL.

The rearrangement uses TRBV18 and TRBJ2-1, with a weak D call TRBD1 (5 bases). The CDR3 runs 12 residues. Germline V gene data show CDR1 as KGHSH and CDR2 as LQKENI. V gave up 2 bases and J gave up 8 bases, with 7 bases separating them. The CDR3, as DNA: TGTGCCAGCTCACCATTAGGGGATGAGCAGTTCTTC. Residues: CASSPLGDEQFF.

This clone occurred a few times. The V and J genes are TRBV20-1 and TRBJ1-2; 8 bases map to TRBD1. Losses at the gene ends were 3 bases for V and 4 bases for J; bases not matched to a gene: 4. This CDR3 has 13 amino acids. Looked up from germline, CDR1 is DFQATT and CDR2 is SNEGSKA (reference sequence). The CDR3: CSASHGQGYGYTF. The CDR3 coding sequence is TGCAGTGCTAGTCACGGACAGGGCTATGGCTACACCTTC.